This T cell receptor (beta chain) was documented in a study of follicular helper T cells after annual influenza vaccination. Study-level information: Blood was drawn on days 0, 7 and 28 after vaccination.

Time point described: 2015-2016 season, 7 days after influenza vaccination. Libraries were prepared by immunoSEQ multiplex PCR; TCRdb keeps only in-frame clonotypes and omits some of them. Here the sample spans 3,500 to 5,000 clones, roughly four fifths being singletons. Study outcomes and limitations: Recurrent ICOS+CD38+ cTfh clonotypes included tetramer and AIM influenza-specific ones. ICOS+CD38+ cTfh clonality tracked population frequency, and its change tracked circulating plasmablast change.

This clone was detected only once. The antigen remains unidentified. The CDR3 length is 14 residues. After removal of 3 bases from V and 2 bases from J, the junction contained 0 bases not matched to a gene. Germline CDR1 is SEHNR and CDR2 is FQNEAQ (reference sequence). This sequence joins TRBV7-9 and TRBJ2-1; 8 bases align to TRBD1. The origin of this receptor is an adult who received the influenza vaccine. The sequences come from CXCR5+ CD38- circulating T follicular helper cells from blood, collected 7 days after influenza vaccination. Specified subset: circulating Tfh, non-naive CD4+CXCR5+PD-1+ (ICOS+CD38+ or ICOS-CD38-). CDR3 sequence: CASSLDRAYNEQFF. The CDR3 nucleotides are TGTGCCAGCAGCTTGGACAGGGCCTACAATGAGCAGTTCTTC.